The present T cell receptor (beta chain) was sequenced within a study of regulatory T cells in long-lasting Graves disease. Arm-PCR of CDR3 regions and iRepertoire HTBI primers were used to build TCR beta libraries. TCRdb used MiXCR to reprocess the multiplex PCR reads, holding one entry per CDR3 protein. This sample has 300,000 to 400,000 distinct CDR3 sequences, with 15% to 20% found just once. As for time point: newly diagnosed GD, antithyroid drugs for less than 3 months. TCR sequences were obtained from RNA taken from PBMCs. The germline V gene encodes CDR1 SNHLY and CDR2 FYNNEI. V shed 8 bases and J shed 0 bases, with 11 bases lying between them. The length of the CDR3 is 14 residues. This clonotype was observed once.

The receptor was isolated from a female donor with Graves disease. The sequencing here drew on peripheral blood mononuclear cells (PBMCs), taken at new diagnosis, from a patient treated with antithyroid drugs. V is TRBV2 and J is TRBJ1-3, with a tentative D call TRBD1 (6 bases). CDR3 sequence reads: CASLWDNSGNTIYF. The DNA for the CDR3 is TGTGCCAGCCTATGGGACAACTCTGGAAACACCATATATTTT. Filled out from reference TRBV2 and TRBJ1-3, the complete variable domain reads EPEVTQTPSHQVTQMGQEVILRCVPISNHLYFYWYRQILGQKVEFLVSFYNNEISEKSEIFDDQFSVERPDGSNFTLKIRSTKLEDSAMYFCASLWDNSGNTIYFGEGSWLTVV.